A selection of T cell receptor beta chains follows, all from one sample in a study of cytomegalovirus exposure and HLA in healthy donors. The method was immunoSEQ multiplex PCR; TCRdb's version includes in-frame clones alone and lacks a portion of them. The data contain roughly 150,000 clones, around 78% of them singletons. The sample consisted of PBMCs. These receptors were collected from a man aged 35 to 55 in good health and CMV-seronegative. CDR3s include the opening cysteine and the closing phenylalanine or tryptophan. The D gene is left open where the match is weak. Size values are once, few and many counts, or a class for expanded clones, and some rows have none.

TRBV6-5	TRBD1	TRBJ1-1	.	TGTGCCAGCAGTTACGGAGGGACAGGGCAGCCCGAAGCTTTCTTT	CASSYGGTGQPEAFF
TRBV7-9	TRBD1	TRBJ2-3	.	TGTGCCAGCAGCCCCCCTAGGGGGCTCGGCACAGATACGCAGTATTTT	CASSPPRGLGTDTQYF
TRBV29-1	TRBD1	TRBJ2-1	.	TGCAGCGTCCAACCGGGACAGGGGGCACGTGTCAATGAGCAGTTCTTC	CSVQPGQGARVNEQFF
TRBV30	TRBD2	TRBJ2-3	.	TGTGCCACGACCGGGGGAGGGCAGAAAGATACGCAGTATTTT	CATTGGGQKDTQYF
TRBV2	.	TRBJ2-6	.	TGTGCCAGCAATCTAAAAGGAGTTTCTGGGGCCAACGTCCTGACTTTC	CASNLKGVSGANVLTF
TRBV11-2	.	TRBJ2-7	.	TGTGCCAGCAGCGCGTGGGCGCAGGGTGGTACCTACGAGCAGTACTTC	CASSAWAQGGTYEQYF
TRBV5-1	TRBD1	TRBJ2-3	.	TGCGCCAGCAGCCCGACAGGGGTTAGCACAGATACGCAGTATTTT	CASSPTGVSTDTQYF
TRBV14	TRBD1	TRBJ1-2	.	TGTGCCAGCAGCCTTTCACAGGGGTATGGCTACACCTTC	CASSLSQGYGYTF
TRBV30	TRBD1	TRBJ2-2	.	TGTGCCTGGGGACAGACAGGGGACACCGGGGAGCTGTTTTTT	CAWGQTGDTGELFF
TRBV19	TRBD2	TRBJ2-5	.	TGTGCCAGTAGCCTAGGGAGTAGCGGGGTGACGGAGACCCAGTACTTC	CASSLGSSGVTETQYF
TRBV27	TRBD1	TRBJ2-7	.	TGTGCCAGCAGCCTGGGACAGCCCTACGAGCAGTACTTC	CASSLGQPYEQYF
TRBV11-2	TRBD2	TRBJ2-1	few	TGTGCCAGCAGCCCAGGGACTAGCGGGAGTTCCCACAATGAGCAGTTCTTC	CASSPGTSGSSHNEQFF
TRBV5-1	TRBD1	TRBJ2-2	few	TGCGCAGATCAGGGGGTCGGGGAGCTGTTTTTT	CADQGVGELFF
TRBV11-2	.	TRBJ1-5	once	TGTGCCAGCAGCTTCACAAGCAATCAGCCCCAGCATTTT	CASSFTSNQPQHF
TRBV5-6	.	TRBJ1-2	.	TGTGCCAGCAGCTTGGGAGGTAGTGATTATGGCTACACCTTC	CASSLGGSDYGYTF
TRBV29-1	TRBD2	TRBJ2-2	.	TGCAGCGTGGTGACTAGCGGGACTCACGGGGAGCTGTTTTTT	CSVVTSGTHGELFF
TRBV29-1	TRBD1	TRBJ2-1	.	TGCAGCGTGAAGGGACAGGGGATTAATGAGCAGTTCTTC	CSVKGQGINEQFF
TRBV2	TRBD2	TRBJ2-4	.	TGTGCCAGCAGTCCCGGGGACGGGGGGAAAAACATTCAGTACTTC	CASSPGDGGKNIQYF
TRBV7-9	.	TRBJ1-2	once	TGTGCCAGCAGCTTCCCGGGTCACGACGGCTACACCTTC	CASSFPGHDGYTF
TRBV10-1	.	TRBJ2-5	.	TGCGCCAGCAGTGAGGGCGCGGCGGTCCAAGAGACCCAGTACTTC	CASSEGAAVQETQYF
TRBV5-5	.	TRBJ2-5	.	TGTGCCAGCAGCTTGGGCAGCTCAGGATCCCAAGAGACCCAGTACTTC	CASSLGSSGSQETQYF
TRBV5-1	TRBD2	TRBJ2-2	once	TGCGCCAGCAGCGGTCTAGCGGGAGCGGACGGGGAGCTGTTTTTT	CASSGLAGADGELFF